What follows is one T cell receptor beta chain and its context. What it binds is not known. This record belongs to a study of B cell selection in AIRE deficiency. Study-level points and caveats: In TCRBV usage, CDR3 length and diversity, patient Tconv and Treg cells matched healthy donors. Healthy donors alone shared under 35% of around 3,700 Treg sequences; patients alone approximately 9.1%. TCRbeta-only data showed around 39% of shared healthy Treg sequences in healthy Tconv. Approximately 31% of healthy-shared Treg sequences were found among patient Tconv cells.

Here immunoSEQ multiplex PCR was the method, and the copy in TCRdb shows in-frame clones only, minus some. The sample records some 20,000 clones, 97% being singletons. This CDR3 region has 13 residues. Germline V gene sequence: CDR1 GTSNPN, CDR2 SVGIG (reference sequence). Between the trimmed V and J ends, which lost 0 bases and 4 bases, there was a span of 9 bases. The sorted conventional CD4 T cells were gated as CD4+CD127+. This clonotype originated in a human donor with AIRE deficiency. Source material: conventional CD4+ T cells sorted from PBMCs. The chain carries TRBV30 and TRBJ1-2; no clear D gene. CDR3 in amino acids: CAWSVTLGYGYTF. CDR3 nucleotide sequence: TGTGCCTGGAGTGTCACCCTTGGCTATGGCTACACCTTC.